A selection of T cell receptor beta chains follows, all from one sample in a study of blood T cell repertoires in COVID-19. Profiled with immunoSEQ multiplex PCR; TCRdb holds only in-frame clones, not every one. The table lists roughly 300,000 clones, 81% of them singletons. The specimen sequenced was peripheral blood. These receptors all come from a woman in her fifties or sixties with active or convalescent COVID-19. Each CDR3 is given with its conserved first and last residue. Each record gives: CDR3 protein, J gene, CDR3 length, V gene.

CDR3: CASSPPAPAKGVEAFF
J: TRBJ1-1
length: 16
V: TRBV14

CDR3: CATGTGGAWNEQFF
J: TRBJ2-1
length: 14
V: TRBV6-5

CDR3: CASSRDLSGGAETQYF
J: TRBJ2-5
length: 16
V: TRBV5-1

CDR3: CASSVGPGGQETQYF
J: TRBJ2-5
length: 15
V: TRBV9

CDR3: CASSAAPGQSGYGYTF
J: TRBJ1-2
length: 16
V: TRBV9

CDR3: CASGSGQVNNEQFF
J: TRBJ2-1
length: 14
V: TRBV12-5

CDR3: CASSQSRDTQYF
J: TRBJ2-3
length: 12
V: TRBV3-1/TRBV3-2

CDR3: CASRGQTAEAFF
J: TRBJ1-1
length: 12
V: TRBV19

CDR3: CASSWKRGGPNTQYF
J: TRBJ2-3
length: 15
V: TRBV6-2/TRBV6-3

CDR3: CASSQETGGPSPLHF
J: TRBJ1-6
length: 15
V: TRBV4-1

CDR3: CASSQRHINYGYTF
J: TRBJ1-2
length: 14
V: TRBV3-1/TRBV3-2

CDR3: CASSEAPGGLFF
J: TRBJ1-4
length: 12
V: TRBV2

CDR3: CAISAEGGQPQHF
J: TRBJ1-5
length: 13
V: TRBV10-3

CDR3: CASSYPGQGLTEAFF
J: TRBJ1-1
length: 15
V: TRBV6-2/TRBV6-3

CDR3: CASSHLAGATYNEQFF
J: TRBJ2-1
length: 16
V: TRBV4-3

CDR3: CASSLQTGHSNQPQHF
J: TRBJ1-5
length: 16
V: TRBV7-2

CDR3: CASSTAGAFYEQYF
J: TRBJ2-7
length: 14
V: TRBV6-2/TRBV6-3

CDR3: CASSSSDRGLYNEQFF
J: TRBJ2-1
length: 16
V: TRBV7-8

CDR3: CASSQIGTGSNTEAFF
J: TRBJ1-1
length: 16
V: TRBV23-1

CDR3: CASSIASYGYTF
J: TRBJ1-2
length: 12
V: TRBV19

CDR3: CASKAGTASTDTQYF
J: TRBJ2-3
length: 15
V: TRBV19

CDR3: CASSQPGGADNSPLHF
J: TRBJ1-6
length: 16
V: TRBV5-5

CDR3: CASSFGQGYRGYTF
J: TRBJ1-2
length: 14
V: TRBV7-9

CDR3: CASSLRTLRNEQFF
J: TRBJ2-1
length: 14
V: TRBV3-1/TRBV3-2

CDR3: CASSSWGDQFF
J: TRBJ2-1
length: 11
V: TRBV11-3

CDR3: CASSVSGTGRSEQYF
J: TRBJ2-7
length: 15
V: TRBV6-2/TRBV6-3

CDR3: CAWTQGAHQGETQYF
J: TRBJ2-5
length: 15
V: TRBV30

CDR3: CASSLTGGSNQPQHF
J: TRBJ1-5
length: 15
V: TRBV27

CDR3: CASSPRRGQGAMNTEAFF
J: TRBJ1-1
length: 18
V: TRBV19

CDR3: CASSNRSDRAGYGYTF
J: TRBJ1-2
length: 16
V: TRBV21-1

CDR3: CASRDRGAGYTF
J: TRBJ1-2
length: 12
V: TRBV6-5

CDR3: CASSLGGGAGKLFF
J: TRBJ1-4
length: 14
V: TRBV6-2/TRBV6-3

CDR3: CASSLVVLPYEQYF
J: TRBJ2-7
length: 14
V: TRBV7-2

CDR3: CASSRTGFYEQYF
J: TRBJ2-7
length: 13
V: TRBV5-4

CDR3: CASSLLGQGGTEAFF
J: TRBJ1-1
length: 15
V: TRBV6-2/TRBV6-3

CDR3: CARRPRGAGRNTIYF
J: TRBJ1-3
length: 15
V: TRBV5-3

CDR3: CASSKDRGGSQPQHF
J: TRBJ1-5
length: 15
V: TRBV7-2

CDR3: CSARQETQYF
J: TRBJ2-5
length: 10
V: TRBV29-1

CDR3: CSWVAQGNTEAFF
J: TRBJ1-1
length: 13
V: TRBV29-1

CDR3: CASSQEGSPPSYEQYF
J: TRBJ2-7
length: 16
V: TRBV19